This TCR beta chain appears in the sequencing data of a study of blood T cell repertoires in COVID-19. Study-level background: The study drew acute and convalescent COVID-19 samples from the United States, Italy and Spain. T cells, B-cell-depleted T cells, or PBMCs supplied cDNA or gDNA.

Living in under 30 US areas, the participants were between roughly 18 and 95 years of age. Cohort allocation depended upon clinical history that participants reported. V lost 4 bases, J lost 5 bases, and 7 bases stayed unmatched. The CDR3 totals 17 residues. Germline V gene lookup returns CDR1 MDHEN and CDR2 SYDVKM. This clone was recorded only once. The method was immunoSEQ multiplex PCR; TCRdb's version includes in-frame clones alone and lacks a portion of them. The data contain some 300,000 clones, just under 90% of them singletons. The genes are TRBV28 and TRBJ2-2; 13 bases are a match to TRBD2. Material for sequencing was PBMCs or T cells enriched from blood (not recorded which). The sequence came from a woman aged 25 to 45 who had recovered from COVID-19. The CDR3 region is CASSSRPTSGRTGELFF. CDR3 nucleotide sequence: TGTGCCAGCAGTTCGAGACCGACTAGCGGGAGGACCGGGGAGCTGTTTTTT. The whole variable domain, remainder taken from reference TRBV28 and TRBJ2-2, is DVKVTQSSRYLVKRTGEKVFLECVQDMDHENMFWYRQDPGLGLRLIYFSYDVKMKEKGDIPEGYSVSREKKERFSLILESASTNQTSMYLCASSSRPTSGRTGELFFGEGSRLTVL.